Following are 2 T cell receptor beta chains from one sample sequenced in a study of shared clonotypes between healthy human individuals (dated by TCRdb to 2018 to 2021). Receptors were amplified or captured by the immunoSEQ multiplex PCR assay. TCRdb re-hosts the immuneACCESS table, in-frame sequences only. Its copies lack some clones; in the studies checked, an unresolved V gene accounts for under half of them, and the cause for the rest is not known. The sample records 300,000 to 350,000 clones, around four fifths of which are singletons. The ten largest make up less than 11% of the sample. Sequencing used memory CD4+ T cells sorted from blood. Per the publication, the cell subset or site label means: CD45RA-negative fraction. These receptors originate from a man younger than 40 in good health.

Comment on this clone: Other DNA sequences of this sample code for an identical CDR3. This rearrangement joins TRBV18 to TRBJ2-5; D unresolved. This CDR3 has 11 residues. Germline-derived CDR1 and CDR2 are KGHSH and LQKENI. V was pared by 6 bases and J by 5 bases, with 7 bases between. The CDR3 sequence: CASSSPETQYF. In DNA form, the CDR3 reads TGTGCCAGCTCCTCCCCGGAGACCCAGTACTTC.

This sequence joins TRBV11-3 and TRBJ2-3; TRBD1 is a possible D gene (6 bases). Trimming took 5 bases from V and 4 from J, leaving 19 bases between them. Germline assignment: CDR1 SGHNT and CDR2 YENEEA. The CDR3 has 16 amino acids. The CDR3 is CASSPSERGMADTQYF. The CDR3 DNA reads TGTGCCAGCAGCCCCAGTGAGAGGGGGATGGCAGATACGCAGTATTTT.